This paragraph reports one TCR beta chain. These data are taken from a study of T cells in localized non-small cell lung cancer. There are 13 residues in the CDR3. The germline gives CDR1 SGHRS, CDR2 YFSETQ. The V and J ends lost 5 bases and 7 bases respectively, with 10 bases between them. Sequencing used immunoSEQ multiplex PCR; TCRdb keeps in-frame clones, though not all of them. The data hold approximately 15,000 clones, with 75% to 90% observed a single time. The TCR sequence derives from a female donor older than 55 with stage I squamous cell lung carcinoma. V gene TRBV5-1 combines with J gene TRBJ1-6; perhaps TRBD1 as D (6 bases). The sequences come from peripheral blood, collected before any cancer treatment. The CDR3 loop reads CASREGGNSPLHF. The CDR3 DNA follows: TGCGCCAGCAGGGAGGGGGGAAATTCACCCCTCCACTTT.